Listed here is a single T cell receptor beta chain. The antigen is unknown. Different DNA sequences within this sample yield the same CDR3. CDR1 and CDR2 (germline): MNHNY, SVGAGI (reference sequence). Trimming took off 6 bases at V and 0 bases at J, with 13 bases between the two ends. The CDR3 is 15 residues long. These data originate in a study of OX40 agonist ivuxolimab in advanced cancers. Study summary: Treatment of patients was with ivuxolimab, an agonistic anti-OX40 (CD134) antibody. Study observations and caveats: Expanded peripheral T-cell antigen specificity went undetermined. Those patients achieving a partial response at 0.1-3.0 mg/kg showed among the lowest clonal expansion. Dose levels from 0.1 to 3.0 mg/kg saw CD4+ and CD8+ blood T cells expand clonally by week 6.

The repertoire was sequenced with immunoSEQ multiplex PCR; TCRdb's copy has only in-frame clones and lacks some. The sample contains over 55,000 clones, roughly 88% of which appear only once. The rearrangement joins TRBV6-6 to TRBJ2-3; the D gene is possibly TRBD2 (6 bases). The sequencing here drew on CD4+ or CD8+ T cells sorted from blood, taken in a trial of the OX40 agonist ivuxolimab. The sequence came from an adult with an advanced solid tumor such as melanoma, head and neck, liver or kidney cancer. CDR3 coding DNA: TGTGCCAGCAGCAAGGGACTGATAAGCACAGATACGCAGTATTTT. It codes for CASSKGLISTDTQYF.